The 9 T cell receptor beta chains given below trace back to one sample, sequenced in a study of OX40 agonist ivuxolimab in advanced cancers. TCRdb's copy holds only in-frame clones and misses some; the assay was immunoSEQ multiplex PCR. The sample gives tens of thousands of clones, more than 75% of which show up once; about 1.9% is in the top ten. Sample: CD4+ or CD8+ T cells sorted from blood, taken in a trial of the OX40 agonist ivuxolimab. The receptors were sampled from an adult with an advanced solid tumor such as melanoma, head and neck, liver or kidney cancer.

The chain is built from TRBV13 and TRBJ1-1; TRBD1 aligns across 7 bases. Unmatched junction bases numbered 3, after V lost 5 bases and J lost 6 bases. The CDR3 sequence is 12 residues long. Looked up from germline, CDR1 is PRHDT and CDR2 is FYEKMQ (reference sequence). The CDR3 reads CASSRGQAEAFF. The DNA for the CDR3 is TGTGCCAGCAGCCGCGGACAGGCTGAAGCTTTCTTT.

The CDR3 loop reads CASSGPGGSVSRQYF. The CDR3 DNA reads as TGTGCCAGCAGTGGGCCCGGCGGGAGCGTGTCTCGGCAGTACTTC. The chain recombines TRBV6-1 with TRBJ2-7; 7 positions agree with TRBD2. J was trimmed by 9 bases and V by 4 bases; bases with no gene match: 15. The germline gives CDR1 MNHNS, CDR2 SASEGT. The CDR3 contains 15 residues.

This clone appeared many times. CDR3 bases: TGTGCCAGCAGCTTGGGGGCCCACGGGGGCAATGAGCAGTTCTTC. This sequence encodes CASSLGAHGGNEQFF. This chain connects TRBV7-2 to TRBJ2-1; D tentatively reads TRBD1 or TRBD2 (6 bases each). Trimming shortened V by 3 bases and J by 6 bases, and 15 bases separated the two germline ends. Germline V gene lookup returns CDR1 SGHTA and CDR2 FQGNSA. The CDR3 extends over 15 amino acids.

The chain employs TRBV6-5 and TRBJ1-1; 9 bases agree with TRBD1. The junction had 7 bases not matched to a gene; V was cut back by 7 bases and J by 4 bases. Germline V lookup: CDR1 MNHEY, CDR2 SVGAGI. The CDR3 runs to 14 residues. CDR3 loop: CASIRTGVGTEAFF. The CDR3 DNA sequence: TGTGCCAGCATAAGGACAGGGGTGGGCACTGAAGCTTTCTTT.

V gene TRBV7-9 combines with J gene TRBJ1-2; 10 bases match TRBD1. The CDR3 consists of 14 residues. Germline V gene lookup returns CDR1 SEHNR and CDR2 FQNEAQ (reference sequence). The CDR3 sequence: CPRVGTGANYGYTF. CDR3 DNA sequence: TGTCCCCGCGTTGGGACAGGGGCCAACTATGGCTACACCTTC.

This clone showed up just a few times. The rearrangement joins TRBV27 to TRBJ1-5; no reliable D call. CDR1 MNHEY and CDR2 SMNVEV come from the germline V gene (reference sequence). The CDR3 covers 13 residues. V lost 6 bases, J lost 7 bases, and 13 bases lay in between. Here the CDR3 DNA reads TGTGCCAGCAGCCAGGTGCCTAACCAGCCCCAGCATTTT. Translated, it gives CASSQVPNQPQHF.

V gene TRBV14 combines with J gene TRBJ2-7; 9 nucleotides match TRBD1. Germline-derived CDR1 and CDR2 are SGHDN and FVKESK. V shed 4 bases, J shed 7 bases, and the junction held 11 bases outside the gene matches. The CDR3 extends over 15 amino acids. CDR3 sequence: CASSPPGTGRGEQYF. DNA of the CDR3: TGTGCCAGCAGCCCCCCCGGGACAGGGAGGGGGGAGCAGTACTTC.

The V gene is TRBV15, the J gene TRBJ2-3; TRBD1 aligns across 10 bases. The junction had 9 bases not matched to a gene; V was cut back by 6 bases and J by 6 bases. CDR3 size: 15 residues. Germline V gene lookup returns CDR1 LNHNV and CDR2 YYDKDF (reference sequence). The CDR3 DNA sequence: TGTGCCACCAGAAACGACAGGGGGCTTTGGGATACGCAGTATTTT. Translating it yields CATRNDRGLWDTQYF.

The rearrangement links TRBV6-6 to TRBJ2-7; TRBD1 matches 9 bases. The germline V gene encodes CDR1 MNHNY and CDR2 SVGAGI (reference sequence). Losses at the gene ends were 5 bases for V and 5 bases for J; bases not matched to a gene: 4. There are 13 residues in the CDR3. The CDR3 nucleotides read TGTGCCAGCAGTAGACAGGGGGACCACGAGCAGTACTTC. Its translation is CASSRQGDHEQYF.